This paragraph reports one T cell receptor beta chain. Its antigen is currently not known. No per-base quality is available; no much larger clone lies one base away. The immunoSEQ Assay, a bias-controlled multiplex PCR, was used to amplify TCRbeta CDR3 regions from genomic DNA. The paper's data handling went like this. The number of nucleated cells in each sample was estimated from the amplification of reference gene primers within the assay. To quantify the absolute abundance of each unique TCRbeta CDR3 rearrangement, sequence reads were collapsed and filtered. For each sample, productive Simpson clonality was calculated as the square root of Simpson's diversity index across productive rearrangements. TCRdb took over this immuneACCESS table, retaining in-frame rearrangements with V and J assigned. Such tables are incomplete; in checked studies, under half of the missing clones stem from an unresolved V gene, and the remainder is unexplained. That table gives V, J and clone size, and the DNA gave D and trimming. This sample is represented by about 170,000 clones; roughly nine tenths of them were singletons. Together, the top ten hold around 6.5% of the sample.

Enrolling through a virtual design, the prospective study's participants ranged in age from roughly 18 to 89 years and lived across about two dozen United States geographic areas. In the prospective study, cohorts were assigned on the basis of participant-reported clinical history obtained from a screening survey and a study questionnaire. Recovered participants in ImmuneRACE Cohort 3 were defined as having two consecutive negative NP/OP PCR tests, clearance from a healthcare professional, or resolution of symptoms. Each participant in the prospective study had whole blood, serum and a nasopharyngeal or oropharyngeal swab collected by mobile phlebotomists. Prospective study participants could optionally give additional blood draws and questionnaires over an approximately 2-month period. Prospective study blood samples were shipped either frozen or at room temperature before DNA extraction. The sample belongs to a study of blood T cell repertoires in COVID-19 (dated by TCRdb to the early 2020s). About the study as a whole: Collaborator samples came from the United States, Italy and Spain and covered acute and convalescent phases of COVID-19. The material from the prospective study consisted of cDNA or gDNA derived from T cells, B-cell-depleted T cells, or PBMCs. Deeply sampled blood TCRbeta repertoires from subjects exposed to, actively infected with, or recovered from COVID-19 were included in the dataset. The repertoires were released in a freely available public database meant as a resource for research on the immune response to SARS-CoV-2. Samples were obtained from the ongoing ImmuneRACE study (first 160 participants) and from 1,200 or so subjects provided by 6 global collaborators. Nearly every sample came with metadata listing a de-identified subject ID, COVID-19 status, age in years and sex. Where available, HLA class I and class II types were obtained from metadata supplied by the sample provider rather than from assay-based typing.

General study outcomes and caveats: The amount of clinical and demographic metadata varied by source and participant and was provided uncurated.

The trim is 7 bases for V and 7 bases for J, with a gap of 16 bases between the germline ends. Spanning cysteine to phenylalanine, the CDR3 consists of 14 amino acids. The retained sequence is limited to the CDR3, 42 bases, with the frame set at the first base. CDR1 and CDR2, per the germline V gene, are MNHEY and SVGAGI. Recombination joined TRBV6-5 with TRBJ1-4; confidence is insufficient to name the D gene. The sequenced sample consisted of PBMCs or T cells enriched from blood (not recorded which). This sequence originates from a woman in her fifties or sixties who had recovered from COVID-19. The DNA reads as follows: TGTGCCAGCAAGAGTTCTGCAATGTCTGAAAAACTGTTTTTT. Translation gives CASKSSAMSEKLFF.